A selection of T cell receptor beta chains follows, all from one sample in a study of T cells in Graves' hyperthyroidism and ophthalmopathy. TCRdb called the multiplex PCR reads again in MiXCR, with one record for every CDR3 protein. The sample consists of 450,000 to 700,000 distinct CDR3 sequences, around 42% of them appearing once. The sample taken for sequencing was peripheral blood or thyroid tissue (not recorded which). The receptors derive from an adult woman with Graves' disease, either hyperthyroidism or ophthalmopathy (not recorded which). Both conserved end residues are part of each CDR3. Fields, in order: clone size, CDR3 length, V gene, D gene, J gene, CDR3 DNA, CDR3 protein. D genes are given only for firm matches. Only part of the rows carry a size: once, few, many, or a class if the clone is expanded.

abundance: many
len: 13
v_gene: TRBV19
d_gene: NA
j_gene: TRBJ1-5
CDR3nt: TGTGCCAGTAGTATGTGGGCCGGCGAGCCCCAGCATTTT
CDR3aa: CASSMWAGEPQHF

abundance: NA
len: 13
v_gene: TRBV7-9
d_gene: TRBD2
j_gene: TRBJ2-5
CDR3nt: TGTGCCAGCAGCCCGGGGGGGCGGCAGACCCAGTACTTC
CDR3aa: CASSPGGRQTQYF

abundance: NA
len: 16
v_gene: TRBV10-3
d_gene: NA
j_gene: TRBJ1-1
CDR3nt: TGTGCCATCAGGAGTGGGGGTGGACCGATGGACACTGAAGCTTTCTTT
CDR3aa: CAIRSGGGPMDTEAFF

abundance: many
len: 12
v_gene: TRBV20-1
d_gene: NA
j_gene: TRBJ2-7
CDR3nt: TGCAGTGCGCTTGGCAGGGGTTACGAGCAGTACTTC
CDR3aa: CSALGRGYEQYF

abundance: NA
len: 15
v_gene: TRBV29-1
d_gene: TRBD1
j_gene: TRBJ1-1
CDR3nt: TGCAGCTTGGCCGGGACAGGGGGCGCGAGAACTGAAGCTTTCTTT
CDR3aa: CSLAGTGGARTEAFF

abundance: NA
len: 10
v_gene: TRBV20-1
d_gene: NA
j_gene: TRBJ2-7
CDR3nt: TGCAGTGCTAGAGTGACAGGGCAGTACTTC
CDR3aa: CSARVTGQYF

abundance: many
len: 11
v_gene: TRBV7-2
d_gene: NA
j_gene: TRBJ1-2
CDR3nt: TGTGCCAGCAGCTTAGGGCATGGCTACACCTTC
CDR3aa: CASSLGHGYTF

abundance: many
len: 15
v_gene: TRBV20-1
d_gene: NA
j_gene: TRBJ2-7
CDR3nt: TGCAGTGCCGACGGGCGGCTAGGCGGTTCCTACGAGCAGTACTTC
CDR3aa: CSADGRLGGSYEQYF

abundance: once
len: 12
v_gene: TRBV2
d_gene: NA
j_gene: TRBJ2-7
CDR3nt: TGTGCCAGCAGTGTGGAGCTTTACGAGCAGTACTTC
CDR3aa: CASSVELYEQYF

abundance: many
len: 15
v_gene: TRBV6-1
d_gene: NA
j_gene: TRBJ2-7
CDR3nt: TGTGCCAGCAGTGAGGGCGGGGGCAGCTCCTACGAGCAGTACTTC
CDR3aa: CASSEGGGSSYEQYF

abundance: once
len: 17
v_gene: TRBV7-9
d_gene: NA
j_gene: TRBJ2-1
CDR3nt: TGTGCCAGCAGCTTACGGTCTGGCCCGGGTGTCCGGGTCGATAAGTTCTTC
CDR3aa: CASSLRSGPGVRVDKFF

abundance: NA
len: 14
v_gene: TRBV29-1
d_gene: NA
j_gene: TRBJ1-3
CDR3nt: TGCAGCGTTGGCGGCAGCCTTACTGGAAACACCATATATTTT
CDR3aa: CSVGGSLTGNTIYF

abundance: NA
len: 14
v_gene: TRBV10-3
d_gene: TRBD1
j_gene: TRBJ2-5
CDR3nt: TGTGCCAGCAGTGTGGGGACAGGGGAAGAGACCCAGTACTTC
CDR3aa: CASSVGTGEETQYF

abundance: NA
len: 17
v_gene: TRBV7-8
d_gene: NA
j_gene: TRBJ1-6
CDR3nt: TGTGCCAGCAGCACCAAGGGGGGGGCAGGCAATAATTCACCCCTCCACTTT
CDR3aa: CASSTKGGAGNNSPLHF

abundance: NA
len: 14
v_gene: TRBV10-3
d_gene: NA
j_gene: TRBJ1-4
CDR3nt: TGTGCCATCGAGAGGCAGGGGAGTAATGAAAAACTGTTTTTT
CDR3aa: CAIERQGSNEKLFF

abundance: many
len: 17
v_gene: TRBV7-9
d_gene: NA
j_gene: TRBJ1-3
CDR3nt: TGTGCCAGCAGCTTGGGCGCGGTAGGATACTCTGGAAACACCATATATTTT
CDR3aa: CASSLGAVGYSGNTIYF

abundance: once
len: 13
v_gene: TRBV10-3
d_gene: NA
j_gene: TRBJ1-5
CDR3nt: TGTGCCCTGCTGGGGGGTTCGCATCAGCCCCAGCATTTT
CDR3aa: CALLGGSHQPQHF

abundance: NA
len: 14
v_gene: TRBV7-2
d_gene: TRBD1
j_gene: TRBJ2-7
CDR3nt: TGTGCCAGCAACACACAGGGGATGAGTGGCGAGCAGTACTTC
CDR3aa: CASNTQGMSGEQYF

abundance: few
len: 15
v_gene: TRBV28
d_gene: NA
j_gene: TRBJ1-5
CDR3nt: TGTGCCAGCAGTTCATCCGGGATAGGGAATCAGCCCCAGCATTTT
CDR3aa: CASSSSGIGNQPQHF

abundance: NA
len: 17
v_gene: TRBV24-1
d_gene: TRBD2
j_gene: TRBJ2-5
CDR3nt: TGTGCCACCAGTGATTTGGGACTAGCGGGAGGACGGGAGACCCAGTACTTC
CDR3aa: CATSDLGLAGGRETQYF

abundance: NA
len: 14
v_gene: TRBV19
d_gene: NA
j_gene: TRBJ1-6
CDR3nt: TGTGCCAGTCGGCGAGGGACCTATAATTCACCCCTCCACTTT
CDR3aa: CASRRGTYNSPLHF

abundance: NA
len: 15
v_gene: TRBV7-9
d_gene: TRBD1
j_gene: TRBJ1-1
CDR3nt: TGCGCCAGCAGCCAAGAGGGGGCGGCGAACACTGAAGCTTTCTTT
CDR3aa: CASSQEGAANTEAFF

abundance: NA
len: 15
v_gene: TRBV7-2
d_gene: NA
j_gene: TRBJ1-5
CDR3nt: TGTGCCAGCAGCATCACTAGCGGGAGTCATCAGCCCCAGCATTTT
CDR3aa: CASSITSGSHQPQHF

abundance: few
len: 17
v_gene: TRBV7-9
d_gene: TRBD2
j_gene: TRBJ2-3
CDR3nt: TGTGCCAGCAGCCTCCGTTCTGAGGGACTAGCCACAGATACGCAGTATTTT
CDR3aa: CASSLRSEGLATDTQYF

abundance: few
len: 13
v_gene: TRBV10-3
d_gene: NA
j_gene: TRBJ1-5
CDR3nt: TGTGCCATCAGGGGAGGCATAAATCAGCCCCAGCATTTT
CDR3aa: CAIRGGINQPQHF

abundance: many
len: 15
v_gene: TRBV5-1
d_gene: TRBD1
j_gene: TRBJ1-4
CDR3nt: TGCGCCAGCAGCTTAGAGGGACAGATCAATGAAAAACTGTTTTTT
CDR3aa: CASSLEGQINEKLFF

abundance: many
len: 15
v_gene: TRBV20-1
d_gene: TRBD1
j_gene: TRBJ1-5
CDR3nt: TGCAGTGCTTCAGGGGGAGTTAATAGCAATCAGCCCCAGCATTTT
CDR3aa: CSASGGVNSNQPQHF

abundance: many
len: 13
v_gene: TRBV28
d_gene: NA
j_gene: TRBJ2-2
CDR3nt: TGTGCCAGCACGTCCTTTGGAGCCGGGGAGCTGTTTTTT
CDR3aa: CASTSFGAGELFF

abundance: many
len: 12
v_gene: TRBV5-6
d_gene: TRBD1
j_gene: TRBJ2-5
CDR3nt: TGTGCCAGCAACAGGGGGCTGGGGACCCAGTACTTC
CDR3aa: CASNRGLGTQYF

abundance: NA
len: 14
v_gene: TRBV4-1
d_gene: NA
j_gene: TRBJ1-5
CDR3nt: TGCGCCAGCAGCCAAGTCGGACTTGGTCAGCCCCAGCATTTT
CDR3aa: CASSQVGLGQPQHF

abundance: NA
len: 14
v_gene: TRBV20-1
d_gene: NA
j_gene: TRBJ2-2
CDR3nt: TGCAGTGCCAGGGGACTAACCCCCTCCGGGGAGCTGTTTTTT
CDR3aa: CSARGLTPSGELFF

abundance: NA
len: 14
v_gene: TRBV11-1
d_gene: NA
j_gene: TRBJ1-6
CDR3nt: TGTGCCAGCAGTCCTGACAGGCTAAATTCACCCCTCCACTTT
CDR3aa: CASSPDRLNSPLHF

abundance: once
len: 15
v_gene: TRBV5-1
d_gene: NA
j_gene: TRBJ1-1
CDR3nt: TGCGCCAGCAGCTGGGCATGGCGGGGGGTGAGATCAGCTTTCTTT
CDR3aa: CASSWAWRGVRSAFF

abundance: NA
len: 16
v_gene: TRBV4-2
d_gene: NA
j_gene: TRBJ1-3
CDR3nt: TGTGCCAGCAGCTGGCCGTCCAGAGGCTCTGGAAACACCATATATTTT
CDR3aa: CASSWPSRGSGNTIYF

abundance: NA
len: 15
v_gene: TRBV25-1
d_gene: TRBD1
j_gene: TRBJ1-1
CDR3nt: TGTGCCAGCCCTGGGACAGGGAGAGTTAGCACTGAAGCTTTCTTT
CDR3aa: CASPGTGRVSTEAFF

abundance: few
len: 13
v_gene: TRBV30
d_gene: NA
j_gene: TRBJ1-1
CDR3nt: TGTGCCTGGACCGACTCCCAGAACACTGAAGCTTTCTTT
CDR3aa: CAWTDSQNTEAFF

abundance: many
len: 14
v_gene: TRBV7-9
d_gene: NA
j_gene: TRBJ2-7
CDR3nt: TGTGCCAGCAGCTTATTGGCACAGGGCTACGAGCAGTACTTC
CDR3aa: CASSLLAQGYEQYF

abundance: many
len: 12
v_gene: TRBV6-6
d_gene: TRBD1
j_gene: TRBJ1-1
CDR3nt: TGTGCCAGCAGTTTCACAGGGGGCGAAGCTTTCTTT
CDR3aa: CASSFTGGEAFF